These 26 T cell receptor beta chains came from one sample sequenced in a study of TIL therapy for anti-PD-1-resistant metastatic lung cancer. This was the immunoSEQ v3 assay. Sequencing was performed with immunoSEQ multiplex PCR; in TCRdb, only in-frame clones are kept and a portion is missing. The data show 95,000 or so clones, about three fifths seen once. Time point of the sample: pre-treatment sample, taken before nivolumab and TIL therapy. Most excised metastases sampled were pleural nodules or supraclavicular lymph nodes. The specimen comprised tumor tissue, sampled at baseline. The receptors come from a person aged 25 to 80 with non-small cell lung cancer.

The chain couples TRBV7-2 to TRBJ2-2; D unresolved. The CDR3 is 13 residues long. Between the trimmed V and J ends, which lost 1 base and 5 bases, there was a span of 5 bases. Germline V gene lookup returns CDR1 SGHTA and CDR2 FQGNSA. CDR3 in DNA: TGTGCCAGCAGCTTAGACTTGACCGGGGAGCTGTTTTTT. This gives the protein CASSLDLTGELFF.

In its sample, this clone was seen many times. The V call is TRBV28, the J call TRBJ2-3, with TRBD2 matching 10 bases. Germline CDR1 reads MDHEN; CDR2 reads SYDVKM. Trimming cost V 8 bases and J 2 bases; bases outside gene matches: 10. The CDR3 has 16 amino acids. In nucleotides, the CDR3 is TGTGCCAGCGCTAGCGGGAGATTGGCGTTCACAGATACGCAGTATTTT. It codes for CASASGRLAFTDTQYF.

V is TRBV27 and J is TRBJ2-6; D gene uncertain. The germline CDR1 and CDR2 sequences are MNHEY and SMNVEV (reference sequence). The CDR3 totals 13 residues. V was cut by 8 bases and J by 0 bases, with 5 bases left in between. The CDR3 DNA is TGTGCCAGCGGGTTCTCTGGGGCCAACGTCCTGACTTTC. This encodes CASGFSGANVLTF.

V usage is TRBV5-5 and J usage is TRBJ2-7; D is undetermined. Deletions cut 0 bases from V and 5 bases from J, with 12 bases between. This CDR3 spans 14 amino acids. Germline V gene lookup returns CDR1 SGHKS and CDR2 YYEKEE (reference sequence). CDR3 sequence reads: CASSLGTLWDEQYF. CDR3 nucleotides: TGTGCCAGCAGCTTGGGGACCCTGTGGGACGAGCAGTACTTC.

The rearrangement joins TRBV5-4 to TRBJ2-3, with 7 nucleotides matching TRBD1. This CDR3 comprises 17 residues. From germline, CDR1 is SGHNT and CDR2 YYREEE (reference sequence). V lost 0 bases, J lost 0 bases, and 7 bases stayed unmatched. The CDR3 nucleotides are TGTGCCAGCAGCTTGGGAGGGGGCGGATGGAGCACAGATACGCAGTATTTT. This codes for CASSLGGGGWSTDTQYF. Full variable domain (remainder filled in from reference TRBV5-4 and TRBJ2-3): ETGVTQSPTHLIKTRGQQVTLRCSSQSGHNTVSWYQQALGQGPQFIFQYYREEENGRGNFPPRFSGLQFPNYSSELNVNALELDDSALYLCASSLGGGGWSTDTQYFGPGTRLTVL.

V usage is TRBV6-5 and J usage is TRBJ2-7; 8 bases line up with TRBD1. V gave up 10 bases and J gave up 0 bases; unmatched junction bases: 8. CDR1 is MNHEY and CDR2 is SVGAGI in the germline V gene. The CDR3 runs 14 residues. CDR3 in amino acids: CATSQGAYSYEQYF. The CDR3 DNA sequence: TGTGCCACTAGTCAGGGGGCCTACTCCTACGAGCAGTACTTC.

The gene calls are TRBV28 and TRBJ2-5, with D possibly TRBD2 on 5 matching bases. The V gene's germline CDR1 is MDHEN and CDR2 SYDVKM. The CDR3 spans 14 residues. Trimming removed 7 bases from V and 5 bases from J, with 17 bases in between. The CDR3 here is CASKDREGWETQYF. The DNA for the CDR3 is TGTGCCAGCAAAGATCGAGAGGGTTGGGAGACCCAGTACTTC. The variable domain in full, completed from reference TRBV28 and TRBJ2-5, reads DVKVTQSSRYLVKRTGEKVFLECVQDMDHENMFWYRQDPGLGLRLIYFSYDVKMKEKGDIPEGYSVSREKKERFSLILESASTNQTSMYLCASKDREGWETQYFGPGTRLLVL.

This clone was seen once. The V call is TRBV18, the J call TRBJ2-7; tentative D call: TRBD1 (6 bases). This CDR3 is 14 amino acids long. V lost 5 bases, J lost 3 bases, and 14 bases lay in between. CDR1 KGHSH and CDR2 LQKENI come from the germline V gene. The CDR3 DNA reads as TGTGCCAGCTCAGCTTCGACAGGTATCTACGAGCAGTACTTC. Translation: CASSASTGIYEQYF.

The genes are TRBV1 and TRBJ2-7; no DNA check was done on the table's D call, TRBD2. TRBV1 is a pseudogene. The CDR3 consists of 16 residues. CDR3 nucleotide sequence: TGCACCAGCAGCCAAGATTCTGGGACTGCAGGTGGCGAGCAGTACTTC. Translated, it gives CTSSQDSGTAGGEQYF.

This clone was seen only a few times. V is TRBV3-1 (or the pseudogene TRBV3-2) and J is TRBJ2-1; D is unresolved. The germline V gene has CDR1 LGHDT and CDR2 YNNKEL (reference sequence). The V gene lost 1 base and the J gene lost 6 bases, with 13 bases spanning the gap. CDR3 size: 15 residues. The CDR3 DNA reads as TGTGCCAGCAGCCAAGGGTTTCTAGAATTCAATGAGCAGTTCTTC. It specifies CASSQGFLEFNEQFF.

The rearrangement joins TRBV6-5 to TRBJ2-7; D ambiguous. The CDR3 loop spans 13 amino acids. CDR1 is MNHEY and CDR2 is SVGAGI in the germline V gene. Trimming pared 0 bases from V and 3 bases from J, leaving 6 bases between. CDR3 bases: TGTGCCAGCAGTTACTCGCCGGTCTACGAGCAGTACTTC. Amino acid sequence: CASSYSPVYEQYF.

This clone has more than one count but fewer than ten. The chain has TRBV6-5 and TRBJ1-2; TRBD1 matches at 8 bases. CDR3 length: 13 residues. The V gene's germline CDR1 is MNHEY and CDR2 SVGAGI. The J segment lost 6 bases and the V segment lost 2 bases, leaving 2 bases of the junction unmatched. The CDR3 reads CASSYIQGDGYTF. The CDR3 DNA reads TGTGCCAGCAGTTACATACAGGGGGATGGCTACACCTTC.

This clone was seen only once. The chain is built from TRBV5-4 and TRBJ1-1, with D unclear. There are 15 residues in the CDR3. Germline loops: CDR1 SGHNT, CDR2 YYREEE (reference sequence). The V end lost 5 bases, the J end lost 4 bases, and 18 bases lay between the germline ends. This CDR3 reads CASSYGGTLSTEAFF. For the CDR3, the DNA is TGTGCCAGCAGTTATGGTGGCACACTTAGCACTGAAGCTTTCTTT.

The J gene is TRBJ2-1, the V gene TRBV6-5; 8 positions match TRBD1. The J segment lost 10 bases and the V segment lost 6 bases, leaving 8 bases of the junction unmatched. This CDR3 is built from 13 residues. Per germline, CDR1 MNHEY and CDR2 SVGAGI. The CDR3 spells CASRAGTGDEQFF. CDR3 nucleotides: TGTGCCAGCAGAGCCGGGACAGGCGACGAGCAGTTCTTC.

The chain combines TRBV7-9 with TRBJ1-1; D gene uncertain. V was pared by 5 bases and J by 6 bases, with 7 bases between. The CDR3 extends over 11 amino acids. Germline CDR1 SEHNR, CDR2 FQNEAQ (reference sequence). The CDR3, as DNA: TGTGCCAGCAGCCGGTCATCTGAAGCTTTCTTT. This gives the protein CASSRSSEAFF.

The chain employs TRBV4-3 and TRBJ1-2; D remains unclear. The germline V gene has CDR1 LGHNA and CDR2 YSLEER. V lost 0 bases to trimming and J lost 5 bases, with 4 bases between them. This CDR3 contains 12 residues. This CDR3 reads CASSQDKYGYTF. In nucleotides, the CDR3 is TGCGCCAGCAGCCAAGATAAGTATGGCTACACCTTC.

V is TRBV5-4 and J is TRBJ2-7; the D gene is possibly TRBD1 (6 bases). CDR1 is SGHNT and CDR2 is YYREEE in the germline V gene (reference sequence). V was trimmed by 4 bases and J by 4 bases, leaving 21 bases between them. This CDR3 contains 16 residues. In nucleotides, the CDR3 is TGTGCCAGCAGCCGAATGGACAGATCTACGTGGTACGAGCAGTACTTC. Translating gives CASSRMDRSTWYEQYF.

In its sample, this clone was seen a few times. The chain recombines TRBV28 with TRBJ2-7; no clear D gene. V was clipped by 6 bases and J by 2 bases, with 11 bases between them. Per germline, CDR1 MDHEN and CDR2 SYDVKM. CDR3 size: 13 residues. CDR3 nucleotides: TGTGCCAGCAGCCCCCTGAACGCCTACGAGCAGTACTTC. Residues: CASSPLNAYEQYF.

The J gene is TRBJ2-7, the V gene TRBV6-2 or TRBV6-3, with D perhaps matching TRBD1 (6 bases). The CDR3 spans 13 residues. Germline CDR1 reads MNHEY; CDR2 reads SVGEGT. V was pared by 5 bases and J by 2 bases, with 10 bases between. The CDR3 bases are TGTGCCAGCAGTCGGACAGCGACCTACGAGCAGTACTTC. Translating gives CASSRTATYEQYF.

This clone has only a few counts. This sequence joins TRBV5-1 and TRBJ2-5, with TRBD2 matching 12 bases. The CDR3 is 17 residues long. The trim removed 0 bases at V and 4 bases at J, leaving 7 bases unmatched. Germline assignment: CDR1 SGHRS and CDR2 YFSETQ. CDR3 region: CASSLGLAGVELETQYF. As DNA, the CDR3 is TGCGCCAGCAGCTTGGGACTAGCGGGAGTGGAGCTAGAGACCCAGTACTTC.

This clone was observed a few times. The chain recombines TRBV28 with TRBJ2-7; tentative D call: TRBD2 (5 bases). Trimming cost V 8 bases and J 0 bases, with 17 bases left between them. This CDR3 is built from 15 residues. CDR1 is MDHEN, CDR2 SYDVKM, per germline. The CDR3 sequence: CASRPEGGFSYEQYF. The CDR3 DNA follows: TGTGCCAGCCGACCCGAGGGCGGTTTCTCCTACGAGCAGTACTTC. The whole variable domain, filled in from reference TRBV28 and TRBJ2-7, reads DVKVTQSSRYLVKRTGEKVFLECVQDMDHENMFWYRQDPGLGLRLIYFSYDVKMKEKGDIPEGYSVSREKKERFSLILESASTNQTSMYLCASRPEGGFSYEQYFGPGTRLTVT.

This chain uses TRBV7-8 with TRBJ1-1, with D unresolved. Looked up from germline, CDR1 is SGHVS and CDR2 is FQNEAQ. The CDR3 covers 14 residues. Between the trimmed V and J ends, which lost 7 bases and 0 bases, there was a span of 12 bases. The CDR3 loop is CASKRGSMNTEAFF. In DNA, the CDR3 is TGTGCCAGCAAGAGAGGGAGCATGAACACTGAAGCTTTCTTT.

The chain couples TRBV28 to TRBJ2-1; tentatively, D is TRBD1 (6 bases). V lost 5 bases and J 6 bases, leaving 14 bases between the germline ends. From germline, CDR1 is MDHEN and CDR2 SYDVKM. The CDR3 has 14 amino acids. This CDR3 is CASSPGQSTNEQFF. The CDR3 DNA reads as TGTGCCAGCAGTCCCGGACAGAGCACCAATGAGCAGTTCTTC. The full variable domain, in which reference TRBV28 and TRBJ2-1 provide the parts outside the CDR3, is DVKVTQSSRYLVKRTGEKVFLECVQDMDHENMFWYRQDPGLGLRLIYFSYDVKMKEKGDIPEGYSVSREKKERFSLILESASTNQTSMYLCASSPGQSTNEQFFGPGTRLTVL.

The chain couples TRBV12-3 or TRBV12-4 to TRBJ2-7, with D uncertain. The CDR3 is made up of 12 amino acids. The V end was cut by 2 bases, the J end by 7 bases, with 9 bases between. The chain's CDR3 is CASSLTPREQYF. The CDR3 DNA reads as TGTGCCAGCAGTTTAACGCCTAGGGAGCAGTACTTC.

The chain uses TRBV2 and TRBJ1-1, with D maybe TRBD1 (6 bases). Germline CDR1 and CDR2: SNHLY and FYNNEI. The germline V and J ends were trimmed by 5 bases and 1 base, with 17 bases remaining between them. The CDR3 sequence is 16 residues long. CDR3 in amino acids: CASSIPLTGWNTEAFF. The CDR3 DNA follows: TGTGCCAGCAGTATTCCCCTGACAGGTTGGAACACTGAAGCTTTCTTT.

There are a few counts of this clone. The chain recombines TRBV7-2 with TRBJ1-5; D not certain. Germline V CDR1 and CDR2: SGHTA, FQGNSA. Deletions cut 4 bases from V and 4 bases from J, with 14 bases between. This CDR3 is 15 amino acids long. Written as DNA, the CDR3 is TGTGCCAGCAGCTCCCAGTTCGGCCCTAATCAGCCCCAGCATTTT. It translates to CASSSQFGPNQPQHF. Drawing the rest from reference TRBV7-2 and TRBJ1-5, the complete variable domain is GAGVSQSPSNKVTEKGKDVELRCDPISGHTALYWYRQSLGQGLEFLIYFQGNSAPDKSGLPSDRFSAERTGGSVSTLTIQRTQQEDSAVYLCASSSQFGPNQPQHFGDGTRLSIL.